This T cell receptor beta chain was captured in a study of identical twins. This clonotype occurred a few times. CDR1 LNHNV and CDR2 YYDKDF come from the germline V gene (reference sequence). With 7 bases removed from V and 7 bases from J, the gap between germline ends came to 19 bases. The CDR3 contains 14 residues. TCRdb reanalysed the 5' RACE reads using MiXCR and keeps one entry per CDR3 protein. Here the sample spans around 960,000 distinct CDR3 sequences, 12% being singletons. This same sample was also taken into another study, of yellow fever vaccine responses in identical twins.

Source material: PBMCs. This clonotype was sampled from a woman aged 18-29 years in good health. V usage is TRBV15 and J usage is TRBJ1-2; D call uncertain. The CDR3 sequence is CATKVGEGIFGYTF. Here the CDR3 DNA reads TGTGCCACCAAGGTCGGGGAGGGCATTTTTGGCTACACCTTC. Complete variable domain (other parts from reference TRBV15 and TRBJ1-2): DAMVIQNPRYQVTQFGKPVTLSCSQTLNHNVMYWYQQKSSQAPKLLFHYYDKDFNNEADTPDNFQSRRPNTSFCFLDIRSPGLGDTAMYLCATKVGEGIFGYTFGSGTRLTVV.